Detailed here is one TCR beta chain. Antigen: not known. Tumor tissue was taken before any definitive surgery or chemotherapy was given. Profiled with immunoSEQ multiplex PCR; TCRdb holds only in-frame clones, not every one. The table has 7,500 to 10,000 clones, 70% to 80% seen once. Trimming shortened V by 5 bases and J by 3 bases, and 13 bases separated the two germline ends. Germline V gene sequence: CDR1 SGHAT, CDR2 FQNNGV. The CDR3 spans 15 residues. This sample is drawn from a study of high-grade serous ovarian cancer treatment subgroups. Study-level background: Mean per sample: around 14,000 reads, 6,500 to 9,000 unique TCR beta rearrangements. Overall study results and limits: Bulk tumor TCR sequencing gave no spatial information. Tumors within one patient showed repertoire similarity of roughly 0.11 to 0.8.

This rearrangement joins TRBV11-2 to TRBJ1-4, with D uncertain. This TCR was sampled from a human donor with high-grade serous ovarian cancer. Sequencing used tumor tissue. CDR3: CASSHTRLPNEKLFF. CDR3 bases: TGTGCCAGCAGCCATACGAGGTTGCCTAATGAAAAACTGTTTTTT.